This is a list of T cell receptor beta chains from one sample in a study of OX40 agonist ivuxolimab in advanced cancers. The method was immunoSEQ multiplex PCR; TCRdb's version includes in-frame clones alone and lacks a portion of them. The sample has 69,000 or so clones; about 91% are singletons. The starting material was CD4+ or CD8+ T cells sorted from blood, obtained in a trial of the OX40 agonist ivuxolimab. The source of these receptors is an adult with an advanced solid tumor such as melanoma, head and neck, liver or kidney cancer. CDR3s include the opening cysteine and the closing phenylalanine or tryptophan. The order of the fields is clone size, D gene, J gene, V gene, CDR3 DNA, CDR3 protein. The D gene is left open where the match is weak. Not every row has a clone size; where given, it reads once, few, many or a size class.

>NA|NA|TRBJ1-4|TRBV6-5
TGTGCCAGCACCAGCCGTAATGAAAAACTGTTTTTT
CASTSRNEKLFF
>NA|TRBD2|TRBJ2-7|TRBV6-5
TGTGCCCATTCGGGCGGGGGGCACTACGAGCAGTACTTC
CAHSGGGHYEQYF
>NA|NA|TRBJ1-4|TRBV2
TGTGCCAGCAGAGAGAGATCTAATGAAAAACTGTTTTTT
CASRERSNEKLFF
>NA|NA|TRBJ1-5|TRBV19
TGTGCCAGTAGTATCTCACAGAGCTATAGCAATCAGCCCCAGCATTTT
CASSISQSYSNQPQHF
>NA|TRBD1|TRBJ2-7|TRBV5-1
TGCGCCAGCAGCCTAGGGACAGGGGGTTACGAGCAGTACTTC
CASSLGTGGYEQYF
>NA|NA|TRBJ2-5|TRBV18
TGTGCCAGCTCACCGTACCAGCAAGAGACCCAGTACTTC
CASSPYQQETQYF
>NA|NA|TRBJ2-5|TRBV2
TGTGCCAGCTGTCTGGTGTACCAAGAGACCCAGTACTTC
CASCLVYQETQYF
>NA|NA|TRBJ1-4|TRBV19
TGTGCCAGTAGGATCCGGGACAACTGGAATGAAAAACTGTTTTTT
CASRIRDNWNEKLFF
>NA|NA|TRBJ2-2|TRBV2
TGTGCCAGCAGTAGCTCACTAGCTGTCGGGGAGCTGTTTTTT
CASSSSLAVGELFF
>NA|NA|TRBJ1-1|TRBV15
TGTGCCACCAGCCGGGCGGGGGGAACCCTGAACACTGAAGCTTTCTTT
CATSRAGGTLNTEAFF
>NA|NA|TRBJ1-4|TRBV25-1
TGTGCCAGCAGTGAGTCCAGACTAAGGCTTGAAAAACTGTTTTTT
CASSESRLRLEKLFF
>NA|NA|TRBJ1-4|TRBV30
TGTGCCTGGAGTCCGGGACTCCCGGCAGATGAAAAACTGTTTTTT
CAWSPGLPADEKLFF
>NA|TRBD1|TRBJ2-4|TRBV6-5
TGTGCCAGCAGCCACAGGGGACAGAACATTCAGTACTTC
CASSHRGQNIQYF
>once|TRBD1|TRBJ1-1|TRBV10-2
TGCGCCAGCATAGACAGGGAAGGGGGCACTGAAGCTTTCTTT
CASIDREGGTEAFF
>NA|NA|TRBJ2-5|TRBV7-9
TGTGCCAGCAGCTTACAAGAGACCCAGTACTTC
CASSLQETQYF
>NA|NA|TRBJ2-1|TRBV29-1
TGCAGCGTCGGGGGGACAGATTACAATGAGCAGTTCTTC
CSVGGTDYNEQFF
>few|NA|TRBJ2-5|TRBV2
TGTGCCAGCAGTGACGGGGCGTGGGAGACCCAGTACTTC
CASSDGAWETQYF
>NA|TRBD2|TRBJ2-7|TRBV6-5
TGTGCCACCGGAGCGGGGGGGATATACGAGCAGTACTTC
CATGAGGIYEQYF
>NA|NA|TRBJ2-2|TRBV6-5
TGTGCCAGCTCTTACGCGACGACCGGGGAGCTGTTTTTT
CASSYATTGELFF
>NA|NA|TRBJ1-1|TRBV2
TGTGCCAGCAGTCAGGAACACGGTGTCGCTGAAGCTTTCTTT
CASSQEHGVAEAFF
>NA|TRBD2|TRBJ2-1|TRBV19
TGTGCCAGTAGTATTTACTTACTAGCGGGGTCCTACAATGAGCAGTTCTTC
CASSIYLLAGSYNEQFF
>NA|NA|TRBJ2-5|TRBV11-3
TGTGCCAGCAGCTTAGGGGTCCAAGAGACCCAGTACTTC
CASSLGVQETQYF
>NA|TRBD1|TRBJ2-5|TRBV2
TGTGCCAGCAATGCGCCGGGCAGGGGGCAAGAGACCCAGTACTTC
CASNAPGRGQETQYF
>NA|NA|TRBJ1-5|TRBV19
TGTGCCAGTAGTATCGGGCACGAGTTCAATCAGCCCCAGCATTTT
CASSIGHEFNQPQHF
>NA|NA|TRBJ2-5|TRBV2
TGTGCCACGGCGTCCGAACGGGGTGGGACCCAGTACTTC
CATASERGGTQYF
>once|TRBD1|TRBJ2-7|TRBV28
TGTGCCAGCAGCTCTCCACTGGACAGGGTCTACGAGCAGTACTTC
CASSSPLDRVYEQYF
>few|TRBD1|TRBJ2-7|TRBV11-2
TGTGCCAGCAGCTTACAACAGGGGGCTTACGAGCAGTACTTC
CASSLQQGAYEQYF
>NA|TRBD1|TRBJ1-6|TRBV5-1
TGCGCCAGCAGCTTGGCCGTCGGACAGGAGTATTCACCCCTCCACTTT
CASSLAVGQEYSPLHF
>NA|NA|TRBJ2-1|TRBV7-8
TGTGCCAGCAGCCCGTACAGAGGGGGCTCCTACAATGAGCAGTTCTTC
CASSPYRGGSYNEQFF
>NA|TRBD1|TRBJ2-1|TRBV5-5
TGTGCCAGCAGCTTGGTGGGGACAGGGGGGTCCTACAATGAGCAGTTCTTC
CASSLVGTGGSYNEQFF
>NA|TRBD2|TRBJ2-5|TRBV29-1
TGCAGCGTCCGGACTAGCGGACAAGAGACCCAGTACTTC
CSVRTSGQETQYF
>NA|NA|TRBJ2-3|TRBV5-4
TGTGCCAGCAGCTTGGCCGTAGGCACAGATACGCAGTATTTT
CASSLAVGTDTQYF
>few|NA|TRBJ2-5|TRBV6-6
TGTGCCAGCAGCTCCAAAGGGGAGGAGACCCAGTACTTC
CASSSKGEETQYF
>NA|NA|TRBJ1-3|TRBV7-2
TGTGCCAGCAGCCGCGTGGGTGGGACCTCTGGAAACACCATATATTTT
CASSRVGGTSGNTIYF
>NA|NA|TRBJ1-2|TRBV19
TGTGCCAGTAGTATACAATCCTCAACCTCCTATGGCTACACCTTC
CASSIQSSTSYGYTF
>once|NA|TRBJ1-5|TRBV25-1
TGTGCCAGCAGAGAGGGCTCTCAGCCCCAGCATTTT
CASREGSQPQHF
>NA|TRBD1|TRBJ1-6|TRBV2
TGTGCCAGCAGTTCACAGGGGCGGCTGATAGGGTCACCCCTCCACTTT
CASSSQGRLIGSPLHF
>NA|TRBD2|TRBJ2-3|TRBV13
TGTGCCAGCAGCTGGGCGACTAGCGGGGGGGCAATAGATACGCAGTATTTT
CASSWATSGGAIDTQYF
>once|TRBD1|TRBJ1-1|TRBV7-8
TGTGCCAGCAGCCCCAGGGGGCGTGGGAACACTGAAGCTTTCTTT
CASSPRGRGNTEAFF
>NA|NA|TRBJ1-6|TRBV28
TGTGCCAGCAGTTTAAGGGGTAGGGATAATTCACCCCTCCACTTT
CASSLRGRDNSPLHF
>NA|TRBD1|TRBJ1-4|TRBV5-6
TGTGCCAGCAGCCTTCGGACAGGGGGCGGAAAACTGTTTTTT
CASSLRTGGGKLFF
>few|NA|TRBJ2-1|TRBV4-2
TGTGCCAGCAGCCAAGACCTCGGGGGTGCCTACAATGAGCAGTTCTTC
CASSQDLGGAYNEQFF
>few|NA|TRBJ2-3|TRBV21-1
TGTGCCAGCAGCAATGGGGACAGGGGGCGAGATACGCAGTATTTT
CASSNGDRGRDTQYF
>NA|NA|TRBJ2-3|TRBV9
TGTGCCAGCAGCGTAGGCCTGACGGTACAACTGGGCACAGATACGCAGTATTTT
CASSVGLTVQLGTDTQYF
>once|TRBD1|TRBJ2-6|TRBV5-1
TGCGCCAGCAGCCGACAGGGGGAATTCTCTGGGGCCAACGTCCTGACTTTC
CASSRQGEFSGANVLTF
>NA|NA|TRBJ2-5|TRBV18
TGTGCCAGCTCACCAACGGGAAATACGGAGACCCAGTACTTC
CASSPTGNTETQYF
>NA|NA|TRBJ1-4|TRBV6-5
TGTGCCAGCAGTTATTGGGGTGGGAGAGCTAATGAAAAACTGTTTTTT
CASSYWGGRANEKLFF
>few|NA|TRBJ2-7|TRBV28
TGTGCCAGCGGGGCCGAGCAGTACTTC
CASGAEQYF
>NA|NA|TRBJ2-1|TRBV18
TGTGCCAGCTCACCCTACCGGGGGGCAGGCAATGAGCAGTTCTTC
CASSPYRGAGNEQFF
>NA|NA|TRBJ1-2|TRBV6-6
TGTGCCAGCATCGTGTCCAGGAGCGGTGGCTACACCTTC
CASIVSRSGGYTF
>NA|TRBD1|TRBJ2-7|TRBV11-2
TGTGCCAGCAGCTTGGACAGGGGGGACGAGCAGTACTTC
CASSLDRGDEQYF
>NA|TRBD2|TRBJ2-1|TRBV10-3
TGTGCCATTAAAAAGACTAGCGGGGGGCTAAATGAGCAGTTCTTC
CAIKKTSGGLNEQFF